This TCR beta chain was recovered during a study of shared clonotypes between healthy human individuals. Study-wide results and limits: In a handful of donors, roughly 5.2% of naive CD4 clonotypes appeared in common.

With regard to this clone: Its antigen is still unknown.

Sequencing was performed with immunoSEQ multiplex PCR; in TCRdb, only in-frame clones are kept and a portion is missing. The data hold over 950,000 clones, with roughly 80% observed a single time. A CD45RA+ naive subset and a CD45RA-negative memory subset were split from CD4+ cells. Germline loops: CDR1 SGHTA, CDR2 FQGTGA. Deletions cut 5 bases from V and 4 bases from J, with 11 bases between. CDR3 length equals 13 residues. The J gene is TRBJ2-5, the V gene TRBV7-3; no reliable D call. This clonotype originated in a man younger than 35 in good health. Some clones in this sample may be carry-over from other donors' samples. Material for sequencing was memory CD4+ T cells from PBMCs. Regarding subset: CD45RA-negative fraction. The CDR3 loop is CASSLHPVETQYF. CDR3 in DNA: TGTGCCAGCAGCCTACACCCCGTAGAGACCCAGTACTTC.